This T cell receptor (beta chain) stems from a study of T cell changes during pregnancy in multiple sclerosis. The CDR3 extends over 11 amino acids. V lost 1 base to trimming and J lost 12 bases, with 10 bases between them. CDR1 is GTSNPN and CDR2 is SVGIG in the germline V gene (reference sequence). TCRdb keeps only in-frame clones here, not all; method: immunoSEQ multiplex PCR. The data show about 42,000 clones, approximately 81% seen once. This receptor was taken from a female donor with multiple sclerosis, enrolled in a pregnancy study. J is TRBJ2-1 and V is TRBV30; D is possibly TRBD2 (7 bases). This specimen was CD4+ T cells from peripheral blood mononuclear cells, taken before pregnancy. The CDR3 nucleotides are TGTGCCTGGAGTGCGGGGGGCCTGCAGTTCTTC. It specifies CAWSAGGLQFF.